This T cell receptor beta chain was profiled in a study of cytomegalovirus exposure and HLA in healthy donors. Primers for the PCR totalled 60 Vbeta and 13 Jbeta. The assay was immunoSEQ multiplex PCR, and TCRdb's table has in-frame clones only and misses some. The sample lists under 200,000 clones, about 62% occurring once. CDR1 is LNHDA and CDR2 is SQIVND in the germline V gene (reference sequence). The length of the CDR3 is 12 residues. Unmatched junction bases numbered 3, after V lost 8 bases and J lost 2 bases. The clonotype originates from a man aged 40-49 years in good health and CMV-seronegative. V and J are TRBV19 and TRBJ2-7; 7 nucleotides align to TRBD2. Specimen: PBMCs. CDR3 in DNA: TGTGCCAGTTCGAGCGGGACCTACGAGCAGTACTTC. It codes for CASSSGTYEQYF.